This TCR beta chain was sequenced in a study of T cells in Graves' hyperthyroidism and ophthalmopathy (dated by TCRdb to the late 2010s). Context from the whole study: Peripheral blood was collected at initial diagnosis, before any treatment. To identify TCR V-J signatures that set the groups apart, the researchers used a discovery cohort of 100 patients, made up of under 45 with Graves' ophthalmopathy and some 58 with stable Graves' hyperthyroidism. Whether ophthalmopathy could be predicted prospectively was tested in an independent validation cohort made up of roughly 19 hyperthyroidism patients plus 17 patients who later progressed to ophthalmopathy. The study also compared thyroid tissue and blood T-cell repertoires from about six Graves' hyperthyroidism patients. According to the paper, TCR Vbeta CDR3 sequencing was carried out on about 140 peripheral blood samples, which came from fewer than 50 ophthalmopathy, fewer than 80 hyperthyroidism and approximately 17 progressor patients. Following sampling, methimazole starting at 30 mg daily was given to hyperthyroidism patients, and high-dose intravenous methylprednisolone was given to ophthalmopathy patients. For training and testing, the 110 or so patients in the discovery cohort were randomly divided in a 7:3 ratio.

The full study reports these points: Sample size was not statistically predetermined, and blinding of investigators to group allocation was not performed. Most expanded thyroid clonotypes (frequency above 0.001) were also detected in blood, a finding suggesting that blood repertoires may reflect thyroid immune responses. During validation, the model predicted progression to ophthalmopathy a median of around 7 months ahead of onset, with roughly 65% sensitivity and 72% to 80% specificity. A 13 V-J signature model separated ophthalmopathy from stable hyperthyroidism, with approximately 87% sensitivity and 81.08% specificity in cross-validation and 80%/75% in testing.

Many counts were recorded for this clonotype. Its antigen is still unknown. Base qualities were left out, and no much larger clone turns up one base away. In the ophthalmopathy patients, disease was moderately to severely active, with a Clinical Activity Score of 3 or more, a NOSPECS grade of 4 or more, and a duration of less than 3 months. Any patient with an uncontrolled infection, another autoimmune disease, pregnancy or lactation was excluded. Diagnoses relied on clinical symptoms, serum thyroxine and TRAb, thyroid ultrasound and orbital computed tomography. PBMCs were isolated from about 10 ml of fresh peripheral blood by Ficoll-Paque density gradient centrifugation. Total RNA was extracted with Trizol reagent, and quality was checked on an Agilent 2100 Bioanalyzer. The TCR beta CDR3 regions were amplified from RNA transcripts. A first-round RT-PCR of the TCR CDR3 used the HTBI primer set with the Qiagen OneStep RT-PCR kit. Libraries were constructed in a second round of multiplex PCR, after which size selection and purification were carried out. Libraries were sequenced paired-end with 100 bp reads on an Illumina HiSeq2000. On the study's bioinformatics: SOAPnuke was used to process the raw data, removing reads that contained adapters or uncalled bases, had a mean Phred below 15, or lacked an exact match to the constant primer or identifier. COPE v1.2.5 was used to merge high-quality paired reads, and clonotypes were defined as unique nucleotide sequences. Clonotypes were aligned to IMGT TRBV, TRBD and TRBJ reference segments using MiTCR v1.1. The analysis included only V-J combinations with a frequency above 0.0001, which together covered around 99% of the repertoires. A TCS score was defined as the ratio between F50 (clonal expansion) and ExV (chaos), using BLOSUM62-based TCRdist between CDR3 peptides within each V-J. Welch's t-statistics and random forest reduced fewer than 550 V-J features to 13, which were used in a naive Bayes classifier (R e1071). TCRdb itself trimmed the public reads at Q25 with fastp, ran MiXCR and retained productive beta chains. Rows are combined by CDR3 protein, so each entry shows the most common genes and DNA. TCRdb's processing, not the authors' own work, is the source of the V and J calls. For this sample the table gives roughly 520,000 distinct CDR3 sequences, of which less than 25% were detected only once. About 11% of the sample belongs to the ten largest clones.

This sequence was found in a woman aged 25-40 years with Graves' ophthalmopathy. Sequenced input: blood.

The DNA sequence follows: TGTGCCAGCAGTGATGCGGAACAAGAGACCCAGTACTTC. Its translation is CASSDAEQETQYF. The chain links TRBV6-1 with TRBJ2-5; the D gene identity is not certain. From a lookup of the germline V gene, CDR1 and CDR2 are MNHNS and SASEGT. Including cysteine and phenylalanine, the CDR3 has 13 amino acids. The retained sequence is limited to the CDR3, 39 bases, with the frame set at the first base. The junction shows trimming of 3 bases on V and 2 bases on J, plus 7 bases between the germline ends.